One and the same sample provided the 18 T cell receptor beta chains below, sequenced in a study of human T cells and chemical hapten exposure. Total RNA extraction was carried out from unfractionated whole blood. TCRdb redid the calling of the 5' RACE reads with MiXCR, one entry per CDR3 protein. Here the sample spans about 110,000 distinct CDR3 sequences, approximately 20% being singletons. These receptors originate from a human donor in good health.

The chain has TRBV28 and TRBJ2-2; tentative D call: TRBD2 (5 bases). Germline V gene sequence: CDR1 MDHEN, CDR2 SYDVKM. The length of the CDR3 is 16 residues. The germline V and J ends were trimmed by 3 bases and 5 bases, with 16 bases remaining between them. The chain's CDR3 is CASSLKAGWRTGELFF. DNA for the CDR3: TGTGCCAGCAGTTTGAAGGCGGGTTGGAGGACCGGGGAGCTGTTTTTT. The entire variable domain, with the rest obtained from reference TRBV28 and TRBJ2-2, is as follows: DVKVTQSSRYLVKRTGEKVFLECVQDMDHENMFWYRQDPGLGLRLIYFSYDVKMKEKGDIPEGYSVSREKKERFSLILESASTNQTSMYLCASSLKAGWRTGELFFGEGSRLTVL.

This clonotype came up a few times. The CDR3 loop is CASSFIRNTEAFF. The CDR3, as DNA: TGTGCCAGCAGTTTCATCAGGAACACTGAAGCTTTCTTT. V gene TRBV12-3 or TRBV12-4 combines with J gene TRBJ1-1, with D unclear. The length of the CDR3 is 13 residues. The V and J ends lost 3 bases and 1 base respectively, with 6 bases between them.

The V and J genes are TRBV6-6 and TRBJ1-2; D possibly corresponds to TRBD1 (5 bases). This CDR3 is 15 amino acids long. V lost 0 bases and J 10 bases, leaving 18 bases between the germline ends. Germline V gene data show CDR1 as MNHNY and CDR2 as SVGAGI (reference sequence). CDR3 loop: CASSYSRGPSEVYTF. CDR3 nucleotide sequence: TGTGCCAGCAGTTACTCTAGGGGCCCTAGTGAAGTCTACACCTTC.

The chain combines TRBV13 with TRBJ2-7, with a tentative D call TRBD1 (5 bases). The CDR3 length is 14 residues. The germline V and J ends were trimmed by 5 bases and 6 bases, with 17 bases remaining between them. CDR1 is PRHDT and CDR2 is FYEKMQ in the germline V gene (reference sequence). In DNA, the CDR3 is TGTGCCAGCAGCCCAAAGGGCAGGGTGTCCGAGCAGTACTTC. This encodes CASSPKGRVSEQYF.

The chain employs TRBV25-1 and TRBJ1-2, with D uncertain. The CDR3 length is 13 residues. Trimming shortened V by 3 bases and J by 3 bases, and 8 bases separated the two germline ends. CDR1 is MGHDK, CDR2 SYGVNS, per germline. CDR3 sequence: CASSETADYGYTF. The CDR3 region has the DNA TGTGCCAGCAGTGAGACCGCAGACTATGGCTACACCTTC.

This clonotype came up a few times. The DNA for the CDR3 is TGTGCCAGCAGCTCACGGAAGGGGGCTCGGTCTGAAGCTTTCTTT. It codes for CASSSRKGARSEAFF. The chain is built from TRBV5-6 and TRBJ1-1, with 7 bases identical to TRBD1. Germline V gives CDR1 SGHDT, CDR2 YYEEEE. V lost 3 bases, J lost 6 bases, and 11 bases stayed unmatched. The CDR3 is made up of 15 amino acids.

This clonotype was seen only a few times. The V call is TRBV4-1, the J call TRBJ1-1; D uncertain. CDR1 is MGHRA, CDR2 YSYEKL, per germline. Trimming left V 3 bases short and J 0 bases short, with 14 bases between. The CDR3 totals 16 residues. In DNA form, the CDR3 reads TGCGCCAGCAGCCACCTAGGGAGCCAGGTGAACACTGAAGCTTTCTTT. It codes for CASSHLGSQVNTEAFF.

This clonotype was counted ten times or more. The J gene is TRBJ1-1, the V gene TRBV5-6, with unresolved D. V lost 0 bases to trimming and J lost 4 bases, with 7 bases between them. This CDR3 has 13 residues. Per the germline V gene, CDR1 is SGHDT and CDR2 is YYEEEE. The CDR3 loop reads CASSLAGITEAFF. The CDR3 coding sequence is TGTGCCAGCAGCTTGGCCGGAATCACTGAAGCTTTCTTT.

The chain couples TRBV28 to TRBJ1-5; D ambiguous. The CDR3 is 14 amino acids. V gave up 6 bases and J gave up 9 bases, with 18 bases separating them. The V gene's germline CDR1 is MDHEN and CDR2 SYDVKM. This chain's CDR3 is CASRTDALVGPQHF. CDR3 DNA: TGTGCCAGCAGAACCGATGCCCTTGTGGGGCCCCAGCATTTT. Full variable domain (rest looked up from reference TRBV28 and TRBJ1-5): DVKVTQSSRYLVKRTGEKVFLECVQDMDHENMFWYRQDPGLGLRLIYFSYDVKMKEKGDIPEGYSVSREKKERFSLILESASTNQTSMYLCASRTDALVGPQHFGDGTRLSIL.

This clonotype occurred a few times. The chain uses TRBV12-3 or TRBV12-4 and TRBJ1-1, with a possible D match to TRBD1 (5 bases). The CDR3 length is 15 residues. V lost 5 bases and J 1 base, leaving 14 bases between the germline ends. The CDR3 region is CASSRTGLTNTEAFF. Written as DNA, the CDR3 is TGTGCCAGCAGTAGAACAGGCTTAACGAACACTGAAGCTTTCTTT.

Comment on this clonotype: Germline and junction disagree at one end, which may indicate a read error. The V and J genes are TRBV2 and TRBJ1-4; no clear D. Per the germline V gene, CDR1 is SNHLY and CDR2 is FYNNEI. The CDR3 length is 11 residues. CDR3 sequence (DNA): TGTGCCAGCAGTGCGAGGCCTACTCCCATTTTT. Translated: CASSARPTPIF.

This clonotype was counted a few times. The chain joins TRBV29-1 to TRBJ2-5; 8 bases fit TRBD2. The germline gives CDR1 SQVTM, CDR2 ANQGSEA. The V segment lost 6 bases and the J segment 3 bases; nucleotides outside the gene matches: 9. The CDR3 extends over 14 amino acids. For the CDR3, the DNA is TGCAGCGTGGGGGTAGCGGGAAAAAAAGAGACCCAGTACTTC. Protein product: CSVGVAGKKETQYF.

This clonotype was seen more than once but under ten times. This chain links TRBV6-6 with TRBJ1-6; D is perhaps TRBD1 (5 bases). Trimming removed 2 bases from V and 8 bases from J, with 16 bases in between. The CDR3 has 16 amino acids. Germline V gene data show CDR1 as MNHNY and CDR2 as SVGAGI (reference sequence). As DNA, the CDR3 is TGTGCCAGCAGTTACGCGTATCCAGGGAAGGATTCACCCCTCCACTTT. It yields the protein CASSYAYPGKDSPLHF.

The chain carries TRBV28 and TRBJ1-1; D not certain. V was shortened by 9 bases and J by 10 bases, with 15 bases between the two germline ends. The CDR3 runs 11 residues. In germline, CDR1 is MDHEN, CDR2 SYDVKM. CDR3 loop: CASSRSDLAFF. In DNA, the CDR3 is TGTGCCAGTTCTAGGTCAGATCTAGCTTTCTTT.

The chain links TRBV20-1 to TRBJ2-1; 9 positions match TRBD1. The CDR3 has 14 amino acids. Germline V gene sequence: CDR1 DFQATT, CDR2 SNEGSKA (reference sequence). J was trimmed by 8 bases and V by 6 bases; bases with no gene match: 11. CDR3 coding DNA: TGCAGTGCCAGACCGGGACAGGGAGGGTATGAGCAGTTCTTC. It is translated as CSARPGQGGYEQFF.

This clonotype has more than one count but fewer than ten. V usage is TRBV14 and J usage is TRBJ2-1; D is perhaps TRBD2 (6 bases). CDR3 length: 15 amino acids. Trimming cost V 0 bases and J 9 bases, with 15 bases left between them. CDR1 and CDR2 from the germline V gene are SGHDN and FVKESK. CDR3 amino acids: CASSQDVIAASEQFF. The CDR3 DNA reads TGTGCCAGCAGCCAAGATGTAATAGCGGCGTCTGAGCAGTTCTTC.

This clonotype was detected a few times. The chain links TRBV6-6 to TRBJ2-1; 7 nucleotides match TRBD2. The CDR3 spans 15 residues. Germline loops: CDR1 MNHNY, CDR2 SVGAGI (reference sequence). The junction had 9 bases not matched to a gene; V was cut back by 2 bases and J by 8 bases. The CDR3 region has the DNA TGTGCCAGCAGTTACCCTAGGACTAGTGATGATGAGCAGTTCTTC. Protein sequence: CASSYPRTSDDEQFF.

This clonotype was counted between two and nine times. The chain uses TRBV20-1 and TRBJ2-5, with TRBD1 as a possible D gene (6 bases). CDR3 size: 12 residues. Germline CDR1 and CDR2: DFQATT and SNEGSKA (reference sequence). Trimming took 5 bases from V and 4 from J, leaving 11 bases between them. The CDR3 region is CSAPKGVETQYF. CDR3 DNA: TGCAGTGCTCCTAAGGGGGTAGAGACCCAGTACTTC.